These 30 T cell receptor beta chains share one sample of origin, sequenced in a study of blood T cell repertoires in COVID-19 (dated by TCRdb to about 2020). The library was obtained by the immunoSEQ multiplex PCR assay. Imported from immuneACCESS, the table was reduced by TCRdb to in-frame sequences with V and J called. These copies leave out some clones; in studies compared against another copy, an unresolved V gene accounts for under half, and the cause of the remainder is not known. The sample includes about 87,000 clones, with roughly 88% observed a single time. 6.5% to 8.5% of the sample lies in the top ten. Sequenced material: peripheral blood. These receptors all come from a young man with COVID-19, enrolled during active disease.

This chain uses TRBV7-9 with TRBJ2-2; 8 bases line up with TRBD1. The CDR3 is 16 residues long. The germline V gene encodes CDR1 SEHNR and CDR2 FQNEAQ (reference sequence). Losses at the gene ends were 5 bases for V and 6 bases for J; bases not matched to a gene: 11. CDR3 protein: CASSGTGPHRAGELFF. The CDR3 DNA is TGTGCCAGCAGCGGGACAGGCCCCCATAGGGCCGGGGAGCTGTTTTTT.

This clone has only one observation. The chain carries TRBV25-1 and TRBJ2-2; a possible D gene is TRBD2 (5 bases). The CDR3 sequence is 14 residues long. The germline CDR1 and CDR2 sequences are MGHDK and SYGVNS. V dropped 7 bases and J dropped 6 bases, with 15 bases sitting between them. This chain's CDR3 is CASKTGTRAGELFF. CDR3 DNA sequence: TGTGCCAGCAAGACCGGTACGAGGGCCGGGGAGCTGTTTTTT.

The chain carries TRBV7-8 and TRBJ2-7, with 9 bases aligning to TRBD1. Germline V gene lookup returns CDR1 SGHVS and CDR2 FQNEAQ. The CDR3 contains 14 residues. With 5 bases clipped from V and 3 bases from J, the junction kept 5 bases outside the gene matches. The DNA of the CDR3 is TGTGCCAGCAGCCCTGTGACAGGGGGCTACGAGCAGTACTTC. Translation: CASSPVTGGYEQYF. The full variable domain, in which reference TRBV7-8 and TRBJ2-7 provide the parts outside the CDR3, is GAGVSQSPRYKVAKRGQDVALRCDPISGHVSLFWYQQALGQGPEFLTYFQNEAQLDKSGLPSDRFFAERPEGSVSTLKIQRTQQEDSAVYLCASSPVTGGYEQYFGPGTRLTVT.

This clone has a single count. V is TRBV5-5 and J is TRBJ2-7, with a possible D match to TRBD2 (6 bases). The germline gives CDR1 SGHKS, CDR2 YYEKEE (reference sequence). Between the trimmed V and J ends, which lost 3 bases and 2 bases, there was a span of 12 bases. The CDR3 runs 14 residues. This CDR3 reads CASSWTGLPYEQYF. CDR3 bases: TGTGCCAGCAGCTGGACGGGACTTCCCTACGAGCAGTACTTC. The full variable domain, its missing parts supplied by reference TRBV5-5 and TRBJ2-7, is DAGVTQSPTHLIKTRGQQVTLRCSPISGHKSVSWYQQVLGQGPQFIFQYYEKEERGRGNFPDRFSARQFPNYSSELNVNALLLGDSALYLCASSWTGLPYEQYFGPGTRLTVT.

J is TRBJ2-2 and V is TRBV5-1; 9 bases line up with TRBD2. Trimming at V came to 2 bases and at J to 1 base, leaving 3 bases not matched to a gene. CDR3 length: 16 residues. The germline CDR1 and CDR2 sequences are SGHRS and YFSETQ. The CDR3 region has the DNA TGCGCCAGCAGCTTAATGCGGGAGGGGAACACCGGGGAGCTGTTTTTT. Amino acid sequence: CASSLMREGNTGELFF.

The chain combines TRBV10-3 with TRBJ2-1, with D perhaps TRBD2 (6 bases). The CDR3 consists of 15 residues. The V end was cut by 6 bases, the J end by 0 bases, with 12 bases between. CDR1 is ENHRY, CDR2 SYGVKD, per germline. For the CDR3, the DNA is TGTGCCATCAGCGAACTAGCCAGCTCCTACAATGAGCAGTTCTTC. Amino acids: CAISELASSYNEQFF.

For the CDR3, the DNA is TGTGCCAGCAGCCAAGATGTAAGACTAGGCTCCTACGAGCAGTACTTC. Its protein is CASSQDVRLGSYEQYF. The chain has TRBV14 and TRBJ2-7, with D possibly matching TRBD2 (6 bases). V dropped 0 bases and J dropped 0 bases, with 12 bases sitting between them. The CDR3 contains 16 residues. The V gene's germline CDR1 is SGHDN and CDR2 FVKESK.

This chain links TRBV24-1 with TRBJ1-2; TRBD1 might be the D (6 bases). Germline V lookup: CDR1 KGHDR, CDR2 SFDVKD. The CDR3 runs 15 residues. V was pared by 2 bases and J by 6 bases, with 15 bases between. CDR3 loop: CATSDSRQVQDGYTF. CDR3 coding DNA: TGTGCCACCAGTGATTCCAGACAGGTACAGGATGGCTACACCTTC.

This clone was detected only once. This sequence joins TRBV28 and TRBJ1-1; no definite D call. The CDR3 runs to 11 residues. In germline, CDR1 is MDHEN, CDR2 SYDVKM. Trimming cost V 5 bases and J 10 bases, with 11 bases left between them. As DNA, the CDR3 is TGTGCCAGCAGTGCAACTTTCTTAGCTTTCTTT. It codes for CASSATFLAFF.

The V gene is TRBV6-5, the J gene TRBJ1-1, with 11 bases identical to TRBD1. Looked up from germline, CDR1 is MNHEY and CDR2 is SVGAGI. Trimming cost V 5 bases and J 11 bases; bases outside gene matches: 10. The CDR3 is 14 amino acids. The CDR3 spells CASSLNSGTGGAFF. The CDR3 DNA follows: TGTGCCAGCAGTCTCAACTCCGGGACAGGGGGGGCTTTCTTT.

The J gene is TRBJ2-2, the V gene TRBV29-1; 13 bases agree with TRBD2. V dropped 5 bases and J dropped 15; count of bases not matched to a gene: 6. The length of the CDR3 is 12 residues. Germline loops: CDR1 SQVTM, CDR2 ANQGSEA. In nucleotides, the CDR3 is TGCAGCGTTTCTACTAGCGGGAGGGCCTTGTTTTTT. Protein product: CSVSTSGRALFF.

This sequence joins TRBV27 and TRBJ2-7, with 8 bases matching TRBD2. This CDR3 spans 15 amino acids. Germline trimming cut 6 bases from V and 2 bases from J; bases unmatched to any gene: 9. Per germline, CDR1 MNHEY and CDR2 SMNVEV (reference sequence). CDR3 sequence (DNA): TGTGCCAGCAGGCCAAGCGGGAGTCCGACCTACGAGCAGTACTTC. It yields the protein CASRPSGSPTYEQYF.

V usage is TRBV11-2 and J usage is TRBJ1-5; D is undetermined. V lost 1 base and J 0 bases, leaving 4 bases between the germline ends. This CDR3 is built from 14 residues. CDR1 is SGHAT and CDR2 is FQNNGV in the germline V gene. CDR3 residues: CASSLALSNQPQHF. The CDR3 bases are TGTGCCAGCAGCTTAGCCCTTAGCAATCAGCCCCAGCATTTT.

The chain uses TRBV5-1 and TRBJ2-3; 9 bases are a match to TRBD2. Looked up from germline, CDR1 is SGHRS and CDR2 is YFSETQ. Trimming took 3 bases from V and 0 from J; bases not matched to a gene: 5. This CDR3 is 16 amino acids long. CDR3 DNA: TGCGCCAGCAGCTCTGAGCGGGAGGCCAGCACAGATACGCAGTATTTT. Its translation: CASSSEREASTDTQYF.

The chain couples TRBV7-9 to TRBJ1-2; 7 nucleotides line up with TRBD1. Per the germline V gene, CDR1 is SEHNR and CDR2 is FQNEAQ (reference sequence). Germline trimming cut 7 bases from V and 4 bases from J; bases unmatched to any gene: 9. The CDR3 sequence is 14 residues long. This chain's CDR3 is CASTPPGQPYGYTF. The DNA of the CDR3 is TGTGCCAGCACGCCCCCGGGACAGCCCTATGGCTACACCTTC.

The chain is built from TRBV7-6 and TRBJ1-1, with D unresolved. The CDR3 loop spans 14 amino acids. Germline CDR1 is SGHVS and CDR2 is FNYEAQ. V was pared by 1 base and J by 0 bases, with 6 bases between. The chain's CDR3 is CASSLGQMNTEAFF. CDR3 nucleotides: TGTGCCAGCAGCTTAGGACAAATGAACACTGAAGCTTTCTTT.

The chain couples TRBV14 to TRBJ1-6; possibly TRBD1 for D (6 bases). The CDR3 runs to 15 residues. Germline CDR1 reads SGHDN; CDR2 reads FVKESK. V was cut by 2 bases and J by 10 bases, with 15 bases left in between. CDR3: CASSQLQGVESPLHF. The CDR3 region has the DNA TGTGCCAGCAGCCAACTACAGGGAGTGGAATCACCCCTCCACTTT.

This clone was recorded a few times. The chain employs TRBV7-2 and TRBJ1-4; the D gene is possibly TRBD1 (6 bases). CDR1 is SGHTA and CDR2 is FQGNSA in the germline V gene. V was shortened by 5 bases and J by 4 bases, with 14 bases between the two germline ends. CDR3 size: 15 residues. For the CDR3, the DNA is TGTGCCAGCAGCGTCGAGACAGGTTATAATGAAAAACTGTTTTTT. This translates into CASSVETGYNEKLFF.

This chain connects TRBV6-6 to TRBJ2-7, with D tentatively TRBD1 (5 bases). V lost 4 bases and J lost 2, with 18 bases in between. Per the germline V gene, CDR1 is MNHNY and CDR2 is SVGAGI (reference sequence). The CDR3 spans 16 residues. This CDR3 reads CASSSLPAGPAYEQYF. CDR3 bases: TGTGCCAGCAGTTCCCTTCCGGCAGGGCCAGCCTACGAGCAGTACTTC.

The V call is TRBV28, the J call TRBJ1-5; tentatively, D is TRBD1 (5 bases). CDR3 length: 12 residues. V shed 3 bases and J shed 9 bases, with 9 bases lying between them. Germline loops: CDR1 MDHEN, CDR2 SYDVKM. CDR3 in DNA: TGTGCCAGCAGTTTCAGGGAAAGGCCCCAGCATTTT. It encodes CASSFRERPQHF.

The chain carries TRBV3-1 (or the pseudogene TRBV3-2) and TRBJ1-2; D is perhaps TRBD1 (5 bases). The CDR3 length is 14 residues. Trimming cost V 4 bases and J 4 bases, with 13 bases left between them. Per germline, CDR1 LGHDT and CDR2 YNNKEL (reference sequence). The DNA of the CDR3 is TGTGCCAGCAGCCGTGGCAGGGATGTCTATGGCTACACCTTC. Its translation is CASSRGRDVYGYTF.

This sequence joins TRBV7-2 and TRBJ2-1, with D unresolved. Germline V lookup: CDR1 SGHTA, CDR2 FQGNSA. This CDR3 region has 14 residues. Trimming cost V 5 bases and J 12 bases, with 20 bases left between them. The CDR3: CASSPQYFPERQFF. The CDR3, as DNA: TGTGCCAGCAGCCCCCAGTACTTCCCTGAGCGGCAGTTCTTC.

CDR3 loop: CATSRDHSTGGITEAFF. The DNA of the CDR3 is TGTGCCACCAGCAGAGATCATTCGACAGGGGGAATTACTGAAGCTTTCTTT. The chain couples TRBV15 to TRBJ1-1; 9 bases map to TRBD1. The CDR3 runs to 17 residues. Per the germline V gene, CDR1 is LNHNV and CDR2 is YYDKDF (reference sequence). The V and J ends lost 0 bases and 5 bases, in that order; junction bases with no gene match: 10.

The chain joins TRBV10-1 to TRBJ1-6; D perhaps matches TRBD1 (5 bases). Germline values: CDR1 WNHNN, CDR2 SYGVQD (reference sequence). The germline V and J ends were trimmed by 7 bases and 6 bases, with 10 bases remaining between them. The CDR3 is made up of 13 amino acids. The CDR3 spells CASKGQGNSPLHF. DNA for the CDR3: TGCGCCAGCAAAGGGCAGGGTAATTCACCCCTCCACTTT.

V is TRBV4-2 and J is TRBJ2-2; D not resolved. This CDR3 spans 15 amino acids. Per germline, CDR1 LGHNA and CDR2 YNFKEQ. The V end lost 2 bases, the J end lost 0 bases, and 7 bases lay between the germline ends. CDR3 bases: TGTGCCAGCAGCCAAAGTTTAGCGAACACCGGGGAGCTGTTTTTT. Translating it yields CASSQSLANTGELFF.

The rearrangement uses TRBV4-1 and TRBJ2-3; 13 bases map to TRBD2. The J segment lost 1 base and the V segment lost 4 bases, leaving 20 bases of the junction unmatched. The CDR3 is 22 residues long. From germline, CDR1 is MGHRA and CDR2 YSYEKL. CDR3: CASSRLILGGLAGTSRTDTQYF. The CDR3 DNA reads TGCGCCAGCAGCCGACTTATCCTCGGGGGACTAGCGGGGACCAGTCGCACAGATACGCAGTATTTT.

The chain links TRBV12-3 or TRBV12-4 to TRBJ1-1; D is unclear. The V gene lost 5 bases and the J gene lost 2 bases, with 9 bases spanning the gap. The CDR3 covers 13 residues. CDR3 sequence reads: CASSLTDNTEAFF. CDR3 DNA: TGTGCCAGCAGTCTGACTGATAACACTGAAGCTTTCTTT.

The chain carries TRBV5-1 and TRBJ2-2; TRBD1 agrees at 7 bases. The CDR3 has 15 residues. Trimming cost V 4 bases and J 7 bases; bases outside gene matches: 10. Germline V CDR1 and CDR2: SGHRS, YFSETQ. The CDR3 loop is CASSPQGLAGGELFF. The DNA of the CDR3 is TGCGCCAGCAGCCCACAGGGGTTGGCAGGCGGGGAGCTGTTTTTT.

The genes are TRBV6-6 and TRBJ1-2; D might be TRBD1 (6 bases). Trimming cost V 4 bases and J 5 bases, with 20 bases left between them. CDR3 length equals 16 residues. Germline V gives CDR1 MNHNY, CDR2 SVGAGI (reference sequence). The DNA for the CDR3 is TGTGCCAGCAGTTTGGATCTCAGGGGAGAGGTGTATGGCTACACCTTC. This translates into CASSLDLRGEVYGYTF.

This chain uses TRBV7-9 with TRBJ1-1; 8 bases are a match to TRBD1. The CDR3 totals 14 residues. Germline V gives CDR1 SEHNR, CDR2 FQNEAQ (reference sequence). The V segment lost 5 bases and the J segment 4 bases; nucleotides outside the gene matches: 6. The CDR3 nucleotides are TGTGCCAGCAGCCCCCAGGACAGGGTCACTGAAGCTTTCTTT. This encodes CASSPQDRVTEAFF.